One and the same sample provided the 22 T cell receptor beta chains below, sequenced in a study of cytomegalovirus exposure and HLA in healthy donors. Sequencing was performed with immunoSEQ multiplex PCR; in TCRdb, only in-frame clones are kept and a portion is missing. Of some 220,000 clones listed, 90% to 95% are singletons. Sequenced input: PBMCs. These TCRs come from a woman under 30 in good health and CMV-seronegative.

This chain connects TRBV5-1 to TRBJ1-2; tentative D call: TRBD1 (5 bases). The CDR3 has 14 amino acids. The germline CDR1 and CDR2 sequences are SGHRS and YFSETQ. Between the trimmed V and J ends, which lost 4 bases and 4 bases, there was a span of 14 bases. Here the CDR3 DNA reads TGCGCCAGCAGCGAAGGGGCGAAGCGCTATGGCTACACCTTC. Its protein is CASSEGAKRYGYTF.

The chain joins TRBV30 to TRBJ1-6, with 8 bases aligning to TRBD1. The CDR3 runs to 15 residues. Germline assignment: CDR1 GTSNPN and CDR2 SVGIG (reference sequence). V shed 5 bases and J 2 bases; nucleotides not matched to a gene: 5. This CDR3 reads CAWETGVTYNSPLHF. The CDR3 nucleotides read TGTGCCTGGGAGACAGGGGTTACCTATAATTCACCCCTCCACTTT.

The chain is built from TRBV7-9 and TRBJ1-5; D remains ambiguous. Germline values: CDR1 SEHNR, CDR2 FQNEAQ (reference sequence). The germline V and J ends were trimmed by 6 bases and 1 base, with 10 bases remaining between them. This CDR3 comprises 14 residues. The DNA for the CDR3 is TGTGCCAGCAGTGCCGGAGGGAGCAATCAGCCCCAGCATTTT. This sequence encodes CASSAGGSNQPQHF.

The chain uses TRBV7-9 and TRBJ1-2; TRBD1 matches at 7 bases. The V and J ends lost 5 bases and 4 bases, in that order; junction bases with no gene match: 13. CDR1 and CDR2 from the germline V gene are SEHNR and FQNEAQ (reference sequence). The CDR3 runs 16 residues. The CDR3 nucleotides read TGTGCCAGCAGCCTAAGGGACAGTCACCATTTCTATGGCTACACCTTC. Protein product: CASSLRDSHHFYGYTF.

V and J are TRBV2 and TRBJ2-7, with TRBD1 as a possible D gene (7 bases). V dropped 7 bases and J dropped 12 bases, with 25 bases sitting between them. CDR3 size: 14 residues. CDR1 and CDR2 from the germline V gene are SNHLY and FYNNEI. Here the CDR3 reads CASTGGTAPFSPYF. The CDR3 DNA follows: TGTGCCAGCACCGGCGGGACAGCCCCCTTTAGTCCGTACTTC.

The chain employs TRBV10-1 and TRBJ2-3; D is perhaps TRBD2 (6 bases). Germline V lookup: CDR1 WNHNN, CDR2 SYGVQD (reference sequence). The CDR3 loop spans 15 amino acids. V was clipped by 3 bases and J by 4 bases, with 14 bases between them. CDR3 coding DNA: TGCGCCAGCAGTGATCCGGGGGAAGGGTCAGATACGCAGTATTTT. It yields the protein CASSDPGEGSDTQYF.

This sequence joins TRBV6-6 and TRBJ1-1, with D possibly matching TRBD1 (5 bases). Trimming stripped 2 bases from V and 5 bases from J, with 15 bases between. There are 15 residues in the CDR3. Germline values: CDR1 MNHNY, CDR2 SVGAGI (reference sequence). CDR3 loop: CASSYPPGGRTEAFF. The CDR3 DNA sequence: TGTGCCAGCAGTTACCCCCCGGGGGGAAGAACTGAAGCTTTCTTT.

This clone is a singleton in its sample. The J gene is TRBJ2-3, the V gene TRBV19; tentative D call: TRBD2 (6 bases). CDR1 LNHDA and CDR2 SQIVND come from the germline V gene (reference sequence). The CDR3 totals 15 residues. V shed 8 bases and J shed 3 bases, with 18 bases lying between them. CDR3 DNA: TGTGCCAGTGGAGGGGACTCCCTGGGGACAGATACGCAGTATTTT. This sequence encodes CASGGDSLGTDTQYF.

The chain joins TRBV28 to TRBJ2-1; 8 bases align to TRBD2. This CDR3 region has 15 residues. CDR1 and CDR2 (germline): MDHEN, SYDVKM. With 5 bases clipped from V and 0 bases from J, the junction kept 3 bases outside the gene matches. CDR3 DNA sequence: TGTGCCAGCAGTAAAAGCGGGAGCTCCTACAATGAGCAGTTCTTC. It yields the protein CASSKSGSSYNEQFF.

This clone has just a few counts. The chain has TRBV14 and TRBJ1-2; D is ambiguous. CDR3 length: 11 residues. Trimming pared 5 bases from V and 8 bases from J, leaving 9 bases between. Germline V gene data show CDR1 as SGHDN and CDR2 as FVKESK. CDR3 amino acids: CASSAVEGYTF. CDR3 bases: TGTGCCAGCAGCGCGGTGGAGGGCTACACCTTC.

The CDR3 here is CASSLGTGGYEQYF. CDR3 DNA sequence: TGTGCCAGCAGTCTAGGGACAGGGGGCTACGAGCAGTACTTC. The V call is TRBV28, the J call TRBJ2-7; 11 positions agree with TRBD1. Losses at the gene ends were 5 bases for V and 3 bases for J; bases not matched to a gene: 3. The CDR3 runs 14 residues. CDR1 is MDHEN and CDR2 is SYDVKM in the germline V gene.

V gene TRBV10-1 combines with J gene TRBJ2-3; 7 bases align to TRBD2. After removal of 5 bases from V and 2 bases from J, the junction contained 19 bases not matched to a gene. CDR3 length equals 19 residues. Germline V gene data show CDR1 as WNHNN and CDR2 as SYGVQD (reference sequence). This CDR3 is CASSHQTSESSNYTDTQYF. The CDR3 nucleotides read TGCGCCAGCAGTCATCAAACTAGCGAGTCCTCGAATTACACAGATACGCAGTATTTT.

V usage is TRBV18 and J usage is TRBJ2-7; weak D call: TRBD2 (5 bases). V was cut by 6 bases and J by 4 bases, with 19 bases left in between. CDR1 and CDR2 (germline): KGHSH, LQKENI. This CDR3 comprises 15 residues. Here the CDR3 DNA reads TGTGCCAGCTCTCACGGACGGGCTACGGGATACGAGCAGTACTTC. Its protein is CASSHGRATGYEQYF.

The chain couples TRBV9 to TRBJ2-1; 7 positions match TRBD2. The germline gives CDR1 SGDLS, CDR2 YYNGEE. The ends lost 4 bases at V and 2 bases at J; junction bases unmatched: 3. The CDR3 totals 14 residues. This chain's CDR3 is CASSRREAYNEQFF. The CDR3 DNA sequence: TGTGCCAGCAGCCGACGGGAGGCCTACAATGAGCAGTTCTTC.

The V gene is TRBV4-1, the J gene TRBJ2-5; 7 positions match TRBD1. The trim removed 0 bases at V and 7 bases at J, leaving 17 bases unmatched. The germline CDR1 and CDR2 sequences are MGHRA and YSYEKL. This CDR3 is 18 amino acids long. Written as DNA, the CDR3 is TGCGCCAGCAGCCAAGATGAGGGGGCAGGGGAAATCCGGGGGACCCAGTACTTC. Translated, it gives CASSQDEGAGEIRGTQYF.

CDR3 in amino acids: CASTLGTYEQYF. The CDR3 DNA is TGTGCCAGCACCCTCGGGACCTACGAGCAGTACTTC. The chain carries TRBV6-1 and TRBJ2-7, with D perhaps TRBD2 (5 bases). The CDR3 has 12 amino acids. Per germline, CDR1 MNHNS and CDR2 SASEGT. The V end lost 7 bases, the J end lost 2 bases, and 9 bases lay between the germline ends.

This clone has a handful of counts. CDR3 sequence reads: CASSHRGKLQPQHF. CDR3 DNA sequence: TGTGCCAGCAGTCACAGGGGAAAACTTCAGCCCCAGCATTTT. The V call is TRBV27, the J call TRBJ1-5; 7 bases fit TRBD1. J gave up 6 bases and V 5 bases, and 7 bases lay outside the gene matches. Germline V lookup: CDR1 MNHEY, CDR2 SMNVEV (reference sequence). The CDR3 covers 14 residues.

The chain is built from TRBV4-1 and TRBJ2-1, with D tentatively TRBD2 (6 bases). V lost 4 bases and J lost 6, with 22 bases in between. The CDR3 is made up of 17 amino acids. Germline CDR1 reads MGHRA; CDR2 reads YSYEKL. DNA for the CDR3: TGCGCCAGCAGCCGACTCTGCGGGGCACTAGCCTGCAATGAGCAGTTCTTC. Residues: CASSRLCGALACNEQFF.

This sequence joins TRBV11-3 and TRBJ2-5, with D maybe TRBD1 (6 bases). Germline V gene data show CDR1 as SGHNT and CDR2 as YENEEA. The V end was cut by 5 bases, the J end by 0 bases, with 10 bases between. The CDR3 runs 14 residues. The DNA for the CDR3 is TGTGCCAGCAGCATCGGACAGTACCAAGAGACCCAGTACTTC. This encodes CASSIGQYQETQYF.

The chain couples TRBV5-3 to TRBJ1-1, with 9 bases lining up with TRBD1. TRBV5-3 is labeled an ORF, and its function is uncertain. After removal of 0 bases from V and 5 bases from J, the junction contained 5 bases not matched to a gene. The CDR3 is 15 residues long. CDR3 in amino acids: CARSLDRDRVTEAFF. The CDR3 nucleotides read TGTGCCAGAAGCTTGGACAGGGACAGGGTAACTGAAGCTTTCTTT.

The V and J genes are TRBV29-1 and TRBJ1-4; TRBD1 matches at 10 bases. CDR1 SQVTM and CDR2 ANQGSEA come from the germline V gene. This CDR3 spans 13 amino acids. V trimming: 7 bases; J trimming: 5 bases; junction bases outside the gene matches: 4. The CDR3 bases are TGCAGCGCCGCGGACAGGGGGAATGAAAAACTGTTTTTT. Protein sequence: CSAADRGNEKLFF. Filled out from reference TRBV29-1 and TRBJ1-4, the complete variable domain reads SAVISQKPSRDICQRGTSLTIQCQVDSQVTMMFWYRQQPGQSLTLIATANQGSEATYESGFVIDKFPISRPNLTFSTLTVSNMSPEDSSIYLCSAADRGNEKLFFGSGTQLSVL.

The V gene is TRBV27, the J gene TRBJ1-1; D remains ambiguous. The CDR3 loop spans 20 amino acids. Per germline, CDR1 MNHEY and CDR2 SMNVEV (reference sequence). Deletions cut 3 bases from V and 1 base from J, with 27 bases between. The chain's CDR3 is CASSFLPLFERVGSNTEAFF. Written as DNA, the CDR3 is TGTGCCAGCAGTTTCCTCCCCCTCTTCGAGAGGGTGGGATCGAACACTGAAGCTTTCTTT.